This T cell receptor beta chain was sequenced in a study of blood T cell repertoires in COVID-19. This CDR3 is built from 14 residues. The V gene end was trimmed by 3 bases and the J gene end by 7 bases; junction bases not matched to a gene: 6. Germline V gives CDR1 WNHNN, CDR2 SYGVQD (reference sequence). Sequenced by immunoSEQ multiplex PCR; TCRdb stores in-frame clones only, minus some. This sample carries fewer than 350,000 clones, nearly 90% of them seen once, and the ten largest clones take just under 9.5%. The TCR was taken from a young man with active or convalescent COVID-19. What was sequenced was peripheral blood. This chain links TRBV10-1 with TRBJ1-2; 9 bases fit TRBD1. The CDR3 DNA follows: TGCGCCAGCAGTGACGGGACAGGGTCTTTTGGCTACACCTTC. This translates into CASSDGTGSFGYTF.